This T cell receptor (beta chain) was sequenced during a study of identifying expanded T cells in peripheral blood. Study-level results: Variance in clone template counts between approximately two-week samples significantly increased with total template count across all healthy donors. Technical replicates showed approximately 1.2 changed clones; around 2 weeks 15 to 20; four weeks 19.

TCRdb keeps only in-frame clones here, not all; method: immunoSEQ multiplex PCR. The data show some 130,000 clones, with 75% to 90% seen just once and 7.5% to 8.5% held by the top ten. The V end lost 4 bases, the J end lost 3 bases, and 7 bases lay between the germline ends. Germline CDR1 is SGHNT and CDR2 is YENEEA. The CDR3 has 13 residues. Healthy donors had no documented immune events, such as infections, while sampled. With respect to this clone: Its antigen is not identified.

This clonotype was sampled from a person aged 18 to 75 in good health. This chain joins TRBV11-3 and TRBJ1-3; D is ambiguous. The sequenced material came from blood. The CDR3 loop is CASSSHDGNTIYF. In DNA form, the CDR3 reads TGTGCCAGCAGCTCCCACGATGGAAACACCATATATTTT.